Here is one TCR beta chain with its context. Its antigen remains unknown. Assay: immunoSEQ multiplex PCR; the TCRdb copy retains only in-frame clones and omits some. The sample has more than 95,000 clones, approximately 89% seen once. The entry originates in a study of cytomegalovirus exposure and HLA in healthy donors. The wider study: The approximately 110 validation repertoires, a later analysis reported, used the same platform as the roughly 610 first-cohort repertoires.

Findings and caveats of the study: Most TCR sequences were uncommon, yet certain public TCRs appeared in many donors. With high specificity and sensitivity, the classifier reportedly diagnosed cytomegalovirus status. According to the study, roughly 160 TCR beta chains were cytomegalovirus-associated.

Germline V gene lookup returns CDR1 SGHTA and CDR2 FQGNSA. V lost 4 bases and J lost 5; bases outside the gene matches: 12. The CDR3 is 17 amino acids. The rearrangement uses TRBV7-2 and TRBJ2-7, with 12 bases fitting TRBD2. The receptor comes from a man between 18 and 35 years old in good health and CMV-seronegative. Input material: PBMCs. DNA of the CDR3: TGTGCCAGCAGCTACCCAGGACTAGCGGGATCTCGCGACGAGCAGTACTTC. Its translation: CASSYPGLAGSRDEQYF. The full variable domain, in which reference TRBV7-2 and TRBJ2-7 provide the parts outside the CDR3, is GAGVSQSPSNKVTEKGKDVELRCDPISGHTALYWYRQSLGQGLEFLIYFQGNSAPDKSGLPSDRFSAERTGGSVSTLTIQRTQQEDSAVYLCASSYPGLAGSRDEQYFGPGTRLTVT.